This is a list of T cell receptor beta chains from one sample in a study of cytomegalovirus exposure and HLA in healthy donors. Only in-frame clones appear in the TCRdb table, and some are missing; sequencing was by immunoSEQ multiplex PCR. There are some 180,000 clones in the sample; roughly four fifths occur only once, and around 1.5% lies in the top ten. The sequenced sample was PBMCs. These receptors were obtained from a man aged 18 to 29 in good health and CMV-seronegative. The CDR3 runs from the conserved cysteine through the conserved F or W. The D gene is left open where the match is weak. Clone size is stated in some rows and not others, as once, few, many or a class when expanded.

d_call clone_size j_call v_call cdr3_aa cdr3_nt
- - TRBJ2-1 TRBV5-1 CASSSRMREDEQFF TGCGCCAGCAGCTCGAGAATGAGGGAGGATGAGCAGTTCTTC
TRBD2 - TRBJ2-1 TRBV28 CASSLPGMAGGYNEQFF TGTGCCAGCAGTCTCCCGGGTATGGCGGGAGGTTACAATGAGCAGTTCTTC
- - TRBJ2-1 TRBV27 CASSLGGRGYNEQFF TGTGCCAGCAGTTTAGGAGGGAGAGGCTACAATGAGCAGTTCTTC
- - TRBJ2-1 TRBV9 CASSVPGGEQFF TGTGCCAGCAGCGTTCCCGGCGGTGAGCAGTTCTTC
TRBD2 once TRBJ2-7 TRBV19 CASSIVAGNSYEQYF TGTGCCAGTAGTATTGTAGCGGGCAACTCCTACGAGCAGTACTTC
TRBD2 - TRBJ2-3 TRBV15 CATSSGGGRVIDTQYF TGTGCCACCAGCAGCGGGGGGGGTCGGGTTATAGATACGCAGTATTTT
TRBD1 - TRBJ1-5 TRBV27 CASSFLGQGNQPQHF TGTGCCAGCAGTTTCCTTGGACAGGGCAATCAGCCCCAGCATTTT
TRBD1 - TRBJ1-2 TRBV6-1 CASTGTENSYTF TGTGCCAGCACCGGGACAGAGAATAGCTACACCTTC
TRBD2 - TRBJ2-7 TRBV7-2 CASSLGISGISEQYF TGTGCCAGCAGCTTAGGTATTAGCGGGATATCCGAGCAGTACTTC
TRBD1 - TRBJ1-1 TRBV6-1 CASSLTGQRAFF TGTGCCAGCAGCCTGACAGGGCAGAGAGCTTTCTTT
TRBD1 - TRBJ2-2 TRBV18 CASSPRDSRHTGELFF TGTGCCAGCTCACCACGGGACAGCAGGCACACCGGGGAGCTGTTTTTT
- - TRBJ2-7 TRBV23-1 CASSQSIEAFSTYEQYF TGCGCCAGCAGTCAATCGATCGAGGCATTTTCTACCTACGAGCAGTACTTC
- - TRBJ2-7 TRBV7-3 CASSLMGGAKAHEQYF TGTGCCAGCAGCTTAATGGGGGGGGCTAAAGCCCACGAGCAGTACTTC
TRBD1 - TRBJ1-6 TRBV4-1 CASSQDRGQGINSPLHF TGCGCCAGCAGCCAAGATAGGGGGCAGGGGATTAATTCACCCCTCCACTTT
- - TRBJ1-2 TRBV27 CASSLGLGNYGYTF TGTGCCAGCAGTCTCGGACTGGGGAACTATGGCTACACCTTC
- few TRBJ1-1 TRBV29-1 CSVEGASEAFF TGCAGCGTTGAGGGGGCGTCTGAAGCTTTCTTT
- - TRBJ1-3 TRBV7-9 CASSLSGVNSGNTIYF TGTGCCAGCAGCTTATCGGGGGTTAACTCTGGAAACACCATATATTTT
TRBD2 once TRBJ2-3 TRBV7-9 CASSKTSGRASDTQYF TGTGCCAGCAGCAAAACTAGCGGGAGGGCCTCAGATACGCAGTATTTT
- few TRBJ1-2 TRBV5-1 CASSFLPGDGYTF TGCGCCAGCAGCTTCCTTCCAGGGGATGGCTACACCTTC
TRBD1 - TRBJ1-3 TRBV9 CASSVSTGGIRGNTIYF TGTGCCAGCAGCGTATCGACAGGGGGCATTCGGGGAAACACCATATATTTT
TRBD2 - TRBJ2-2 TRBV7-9 CASSRRAGVNTGELFF TGTGCCAGCAGCCGACGAGCGGGGGTAAACACCGGGGAGCTGTTTTTT
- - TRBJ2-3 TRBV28 CASTSPRTLRADTQYF TGTGCCAGCACCAGCCCTCGAACTCTCAGGGCAGATACGCAGTATTTT
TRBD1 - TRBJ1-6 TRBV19 CASNNRGLPSSYNSPLHF TGTGCCAGTAACAACAGGGGGTTGCCAAGCTCCTATAATTCACCCCTCCACTTT
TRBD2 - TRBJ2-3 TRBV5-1 CASSWRGSGTPTDTQYF TGCGCCAGCAGCTGGAGGGGTAGCGGGACCCCCACAGATACGCAGTATTTT
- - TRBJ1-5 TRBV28 CASNPEQGNIGQPQHF TGTGCCAGCAACCCTGAGCAGGGGAATATCGGTCAGCCCCAGCATTTT
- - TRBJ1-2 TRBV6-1 CASSEAGYGTHLYGYTF TGTGCCAGCAGTGAAGCCGGATACGGGACACACCTCTATGGCTACACCTTC
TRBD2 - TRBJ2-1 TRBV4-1 CASSQDRTSASYNEQFF TGCGCCAGCAGCCAAGATAGGACTAGCGCCTCCTACAATGAGCAGTTCTTC
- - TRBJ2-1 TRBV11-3 CASSLGGRSGGEQFF TGTGCCAGCAGCTTAGGAGGGCGGAGCGGCGGTGAGCAGTTCTTC
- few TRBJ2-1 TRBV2 CASRRETGSEQFF TGTGCCAGCAGGAGGGAAACAGGGAGCGAGCAGTTCTTC
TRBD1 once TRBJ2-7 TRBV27 CASSVGTGGYYEQYF TGTGCCAGCAGTGTCGGGACAGGGGGCTATTACGAGCAGTACTTC
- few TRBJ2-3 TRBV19 CASRAMGAPSTDTQYF TGTGCCAGTAGGGCGATGGGGGCCCCTAGCACAGATACGCAGTATTTT
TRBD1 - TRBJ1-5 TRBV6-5 CASSHNRGENRPQHF TGTGCCAGCAGTCACAACAGGGGGGAGAATCGGCCCCAGCATTTT
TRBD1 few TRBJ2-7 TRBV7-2 CASSLALGGPSTSEQYF TGTGCCAGCAGCTTAGCTTTAGGGGGCCCCTCAACGTCCGAGCAGTACTTC
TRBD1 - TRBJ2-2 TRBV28 CASSLKGPGGTGELFF TGTGCCAGCAGTTTGAAGGGCCCAGGGGGCACCGGGGAGCTGTTTTTT
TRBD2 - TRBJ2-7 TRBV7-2 CASSFLAGAYEQYF TGTGCCAGCAGCTTCCTAGCGGGGGCCTACGAGCAGTACTTC
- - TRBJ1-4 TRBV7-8 CASSLAGVTEKLFF TGTGCCAGCAGCCTCGCCGGGGTGACCGAAAAACTGTTTTTT
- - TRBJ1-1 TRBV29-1 CSVGGRVGDTEAFF TGCAGCGTCGGGGGACGGGTTGGGGACACTGAAGCTTTCTTT
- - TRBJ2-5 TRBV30 CAWSVRQGRETQYF TGTGCCTGGAGTGTACGGCAGGGTAGGGAGACCCAGTACTTC
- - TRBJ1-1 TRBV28 CASAPPGRGGAFF TGTGCCAGCGCCCCCCCGGGTAGGGGGGGGGCTTTCTTT
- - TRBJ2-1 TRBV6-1 CASRRVEGTGEQFF TGTGCCAGCAGGAGGGTGGAGGGGACTGGTGAGCAGTTCTTC
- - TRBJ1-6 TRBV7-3 CASSLKPGLSPLHF TGTGCCAGCAGCTTAAAGCCAGGTTTGTCGCCCCTCCACTTT
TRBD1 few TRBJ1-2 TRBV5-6 CASGAITGTVGYTF TGTGCCAGCGGCGCGATAACCGGGACAGTTGGCTACACCTTC
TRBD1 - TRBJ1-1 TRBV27 CASRITGEWNTEAFF TGTGCCAGCCGGATTACAGGGGAATGGAACACTGAAGCTTTCTTT
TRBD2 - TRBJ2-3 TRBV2 CASTQTPLAGGLKDTQYF TGTGCCAGCACCCAGACCCCCCTAGCGGGGGGGCTGAAAGATACGCAGTATTTT
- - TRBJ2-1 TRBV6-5 CASSYLGGGSYNEQFF TGTGCCAGCAGTTACCTTGGGGGAGGCTCCTACAATGAGCAGTTCTTC